The next 24 T cell receptor beta chains were all read from a single sample in a study of metastatic and nonmetastatic thyroid tumors. There were no patients who had received any treatment before thyroid surgery. TCRdb ran MiXCR on the PCR reads. The sample has about 53,000 clones; 20% to 25% are singletons. What was sequenced was blood. The receptors were gathered from a female donor with papillary thyroid cancer or a benign thyroid nodule (not recorded which). Some clones in this sample may be carry-over from other donors' samples.

The chain is built from TRBV11-2 and TRBJ1-6; maybe TRBD1 (5 bases). The V end was cut by 4 bases, the J end by 6 bases, with 22 bases between. The V gene's germline CDR1 is SGHAT and CDR2 FQNNGV. The CDR3 is 18 residues long. The CDR3 bases are TGTGCCAGCAGCTCCAGTCCCCACGGGGCCTCATTTAATTCACCCCTCCACTTT. Translated, it gives CASSSSPHGASFNSPLHF.

This clone has at least ten counts. The V call is TRBV7-2, the J call TRBJ2-5; TRBD1 agrees at 7 bases. Germline CDR1 is SGHTA and CDR2 is FQGNSA. The CDR3 runs 13 residues. Unmatched junction bases numbered 3, after V lost 1 base and J lost 7 bases. The chain's CDR3 is CASSLDNRGTQYF. The CDR3 DNA reads TGTGCCAGCAGCTTAGACAACAGGGGGACCCAGTACTTC.

This clone came up many times. V usage is TRBV30 and J usage is TRBJ2-7; a weak D match, TRBD1 (7 bases). Trimming removed 3 bases from V and 4 bases from J, with 13 bases in between. This CDR3 region has 13 residues. The germline V gene has CDR1 GTSNPN and CDR2 SVGIG (reference sequence). CDR3 region: CAWRRRGAYEQYF. The CDR3 coding sequence is TGTGCCTGGAGACGCAGGGGGGCGTACGAGCAGTACTTC.

This clone came up many times. The chain employs TRBV24-1 and TRBJ2-1, with D uncertain. The CDR3 loop spans 11 amino acids. CDR1 is KGHDR and CDR2 is SFDVKD in the germline V gene. Trimming left V 6 bases short and J 8 bases short, with 7 bases between. The DNA for the CDR3 is TGTGCCACCAGTTTAAACTATGAGCAGTTCTTC. Translation: CATSLNYEQFF.

About this clone: This may be a read error, as it is one base from a much larger clone. The chain uses TRBV6-1 and TRBJ2-7; 7 positions agree with TRBD2. The V and J ends lost 6 bases and 2 bases, in that order; junction bases with no gene match: 7. The CDR3 runs to 14 residues. The V gene's germline CDR1 is MNHNS and CDR2 SASEGT. CDR3 coding DNA: TGTGCCAGCAGGGAGCGGGAAAGCCCCTACGAGCAGTACTTC. This codes for CASRERESPYEQYF.

This clone appeared a few times. The CDR3 nucleotides are TGCAGTCCTCGACAGGGTTCCGGAGACGAGCAGTACTTC. Protein: CSPRQGSGDEQYF. The chain employs TRBV20-1 and TRBJ2-7; 7 bases agree with TRBD1. CDR3 size: 13 residues. The ends lost 8 bases at V and 5 bases at J; junction bases unmatched: 12. CDR1 and CDR2 from the germline V gene are DFQATT and SNEGSKA (reference sequence).

This clone has just one count. The chain has TRBV4-3 and TRBJ2-2, with unresolved D. The CDR3 consists of 14 residues. Trimming removed 0 bases at V and 5 bases at J, with 7 bases between. Germline lookup yields CDR1 LGHNA and CDR2 YSLEER. The CDR3 here is CASSQDRATGELFF. CDR3 coding DNA: TGCGCCAGCAGCCAAGATCGTGCGACCGGGGAGCTGTTTTTT.

This clone has ten or more counts. The chain employs TRBV6-1 and TRBJ1-3; D is ambiguous. This CDR3 has 15 amino acids. Germline CDR1 reads MNHNS; CDR2 reads SASEGT. The ends were cut back, 1 base at V and 0 bases at J, with 7 bases in the middle. CDR3 sequence: CASSEEESSGNTIYF. The CDR3 DNA reads as TGTGCCAGCAGTGAAGAGGAGAGCTCTGGAAACACCATATATTTT.

With respect to this clone: One end of the junction is discordant with germline, which a read error may explain. The sample holds other DNA sequences that translate to the same CDR3. V gene TRBV29-1 combines with J gene TRBJ2-3; TRBD2 is a possible D gene (6 bases). CDR1 and CDR2 (germline): SQVTM, ANQGSEA. The CDR3 totals 16 residues. The CDR3 sequence is CSVDPGTSRYTDAQYF. The CDR3 DNA reads TGCAGCGTGGACCCCGGCACTAGCAGATACACAGATGCGCAGTATTTT.

In regard to this clone: Its ends do not fully match the called genes, so a read error is possible. J is TRBJ1-1 and V is TRBV2; tentatively, D is TRBD1 (6 bases). The CDR3 covers 13 residues. From germline, CDR1 is SNHLY and CDR2 FYNNEI. In nucleotides, the CDR3 is TGTGCCAGCAGTGAACAGGGGAACACTGAAGGTTTATTT. Translation gives CASSEQGNTEGLF.

This clone came up many times. This chain uses TRBV4-2 with TRBJ2-1; TRBD1 agrees at 10 bases. V lost 5 bases, J lost 4 bases, and 5 bases stayed unmatched. Germline V CDR1 and CDR2: LGHNA, YNFKEQ. The CDR3 is made up of 15 amino acids. CDR3 nucleotide sequence: TGTGCCAGCAGCGCCGAGGGACAGGGGTACAATGAGCAGTTCTTC. This sequence encodes CASSAEGQGYNEQFF.

The V and J genes are TRBV19 and TRBJ2-3; a possible D gene is TRBD2 (5 bases). Germline V gene lookup returns CDR1 LNHDA and CDR2 SQIVND (reference sequence). The CDR3 totals 15 residues. The V gene lost 3 bases and the J gene lost 14 bases, with 24 bases spanning the gap. The DNA for the CDR3 is TGTGCCAGTAGTATTGATAGGACTCCCCCCAGTGCGGCGTATTTT. Its translation is CASSIDRTPPSAAYF.

About this clone itself: Possible read error: a much larger clone is one base away. This chain links TRBV7-3 with TRBJ1-1; weak D call: TRBD1 (5 bases). Trimming left V 7 bases short and J 6 bases short, with 18 bases between. Germline assignment: CDR1 SGHTA and CDR2 FQGTGA. The CDR3 has 14 amino acids. The CDR3 is CASNQSGARAEAFF. CDR3 nucleotides: TGTGCCAGCAACCAATCCGGGGCTCGGGCTGAAGCTTTCTTT.

The sample holds many counts of this clone. The chain joins TRBV2 to TRBJ1-1; the D is unclear. Trimming left V 4 bases short and J 4 bases short, with 16 bases between. The CDR3 is 15 amino acids. The germline V gene has CDR1 SNHLY and CDR2 FYNNEI. CDR3 in amino acids: CASSGFEKGSTEAFF. Here the CDR3 DNA reads TGTGCCAGCAGTGGATTTGAAAAGGGCAGCACTGAAGCTTTCTTT. Full variable domain (rest looked up from reference TRBV2 and TRBJ1-1): EPEVTQTPSHQVTQMGQEVILRCVPISNHLYFYWYRQILGQKVEFLVSFYNNEISEKSEIFDDQFSVERPDGSNFTLKIRSTKLEDSAMYFCASSGFEKGSTEAFFGQGTRLTVV.

This clone showed up many times. The chain uses TRBV5-6 and TRBJ2-3; 8 bases agree with TRBD2. CDR3 size: 14 residues. J lost 2 bases, V lost 8 bases, and 7 bases had no gene match. Germline loops: CDR1 SGHDT, CDR2 YYEEEE. The CDR3, as DNA: TGTGCCAGTCAACTAGCGGACCTCACAGATACGCAGTATTTT. Encoded protein: CASQLADLTDTQYF.

As regards this clone: Compared with germline, one end of the junction differs, possibly owing to a read error. The same CDR3 is also encoded by other DNA sequences in this sample. The chain links TRBV7-3 to TRBJ2-1; D might be TRBD1 (5 bases). CDR1 is SGHTA and CDR2 is FQGTGA in the germline V gene. CDR3 length: 14 amino acids. The CDR3 nucleotides are TGCGCCAGCAGCCCGGCAGGGTTTTACAATGAGCAGTTCTTC. Encoded protein: CASSPAGFYNEQFF.

There are a few counts of this clone. A read error is possible here, since a much larger clone lies one base away. V usage is TRBV10-1 and J usage is TRBJ2-2, with D uncertain. Per the germline V gene, CDR1 is WNHNN and CDR2 is SYGVQD (reference sequence). The CDR3 has 13 residues. V lost 0 bases and J lost 9, with 8 bases in between. CDR3: CASSESTAWELFF. CDR3 sequence (DNA): TGCGCCAGCAGTGAGTCCACCGCCTGGGAGCTGTTTTTT.

About this clone itself: A read error may produce the germline difference seen at one junction end. The genes are TRBV5-6 and TRBJ2-7; a weak D match, TRBD1 (7 bases). CDR1 SGHDT and CDR2 YYEEEE come from the germline V gene. CDR3 size: 15 residues. This chain's CDR3 is CAISLVSGQDASGDF. CDR3 sequence (DNA): TGTGCCATCAGCTTGGTTTCTGGACAGGACGCTTCGGGGGACTTC.

This clone was seen a handful of times. Possible read error: a much larger clone is one base away. The identical CDR3 is also encoded by other nucleotide sequences in the sample. The V call is TRBV9, the J call TRBJ1-3; TRBD1 is a possible D gene (5 bases). The length of the CDR3 is 14 residues. Germline V gives CDR1 SGDLS, CDR2 YYNGEE. The CDR3 region has the DNA TGTGCCAGCAGTGTAGACGGGGACGGAAACACCATATATTTT. Its protein product is CASSVDGDGNTIYF.

Many counts were recorded for this clone. The chain combines TRBV28 with TRBJ2-1; weak D call: TRBD1 (5 bases). V lost 2 bases and J lost 6, with 5 bases in between. Germline V gene sequence: CDR1 MDHEN, CDR2 SYDVKM. The CDR3 consists of 12 residues. The CDR3: CASSLRGNEQFF. Written as DNA, the CDR3 is TGTGCCAGCAGTTTAAGGGGCAATGAGCAGTTCTTC.

This clone was seen repeatedly, ten times or more. This chain connects TRBV6-1 to TRBJ2-5; weak D call: TRBD2 (6 bases). V lost 6 bases and J 4 bases, leaving 9 bases between the germline ends. This CDR3 comprises 12 residues. Germline CDR1 reads MNHNS; CDR2 reads SASEGT. The CDR3 is CASRPGLETQYF. The CDR3 DNA reads TGTGCCAGCAGGCCGGGACTAGAGACCCAGTACTTC.

Comment on this clone: The junction differs from germline at one of its ends, possibly a read error. In nucleotides, the CDR3 is TGTGCCGGCAGCCTCCGGACATGGCGGAATTCACCCCTCCACTTT. Translation: CAGSLRTWRNSPLHF. J is TRBJ1-6 and V is TRBV5-6, with D possibly TRBD1 on 5 matching bases. The CDR3 has 15 amino acids. The germline V gene encodes CDR1 SGHDT and CDR2 YYEEEE.

Of note for this clone: The conserved phenylalanine or tryptophan normally closing the CDR3 is absent here, so this likely arose from a read error. No DNA is shown, since the ends of the CDR3 on it are uncertain; the CDR3 is the one TCRdb lists. The chain employs TRBV6-1 and TRBJ1-6. The CDR3 is 13 amino acids in total, end residues counted. CDR1 is MNHNS, CDR2 SASEGT, per germline. This CDR3 reads CASRGPTPSPVHL.

This clone was picked up a small number of times. The chain employs TRBV12-3 or TRBV12-4 and TRBJ1-6; D unclear. V was cut by 7 bases and J by 0 bases, with 19 bases left in between. CDR3 length equals 18 residues. For the CDR3, the DNA is TGTGCCAGCAACCCTCTTGGACGGAGAGTCTCCTATAATTCACCCCTCCACTTT. Protein sequence: CASNPLGRRVSYNSPLHF.